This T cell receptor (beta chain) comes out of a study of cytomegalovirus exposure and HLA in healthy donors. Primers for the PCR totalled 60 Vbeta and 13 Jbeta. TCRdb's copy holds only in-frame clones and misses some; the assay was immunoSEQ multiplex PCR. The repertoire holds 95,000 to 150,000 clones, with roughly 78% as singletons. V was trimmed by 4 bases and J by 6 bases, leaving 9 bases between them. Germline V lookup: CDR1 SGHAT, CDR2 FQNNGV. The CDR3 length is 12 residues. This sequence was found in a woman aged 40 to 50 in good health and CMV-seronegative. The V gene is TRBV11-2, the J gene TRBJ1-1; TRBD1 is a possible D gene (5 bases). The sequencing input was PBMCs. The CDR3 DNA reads TGTGCCAGCAGCTCGGGGGGTTCTGAAGCTTTCTTT. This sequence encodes CASSSGGSEAFF.